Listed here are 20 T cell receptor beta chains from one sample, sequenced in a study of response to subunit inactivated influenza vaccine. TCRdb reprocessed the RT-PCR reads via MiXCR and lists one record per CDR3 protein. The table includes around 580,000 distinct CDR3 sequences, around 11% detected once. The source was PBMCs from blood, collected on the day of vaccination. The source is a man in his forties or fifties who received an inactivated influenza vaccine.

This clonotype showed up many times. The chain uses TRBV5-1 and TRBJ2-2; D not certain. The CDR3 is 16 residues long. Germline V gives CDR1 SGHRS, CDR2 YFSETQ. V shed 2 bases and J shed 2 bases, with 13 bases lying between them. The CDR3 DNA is TGCGCCAGCAGCTTTATTTCAGACCCTAACACCGGGGAGCTGTTTTTT. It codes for CASSFISDPNTGELFF.

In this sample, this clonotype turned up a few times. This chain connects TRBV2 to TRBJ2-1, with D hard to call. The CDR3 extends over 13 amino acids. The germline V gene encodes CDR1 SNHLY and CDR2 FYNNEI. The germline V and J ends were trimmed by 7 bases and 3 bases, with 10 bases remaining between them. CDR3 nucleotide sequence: TGTGCCAGCACGGTCAGATACTACAATGAGCAGTTCTTC. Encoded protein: CASTVRYYNEQFF.

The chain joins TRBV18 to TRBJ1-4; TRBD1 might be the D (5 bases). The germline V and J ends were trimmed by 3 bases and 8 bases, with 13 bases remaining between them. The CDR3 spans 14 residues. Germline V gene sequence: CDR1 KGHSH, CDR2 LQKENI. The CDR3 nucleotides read TGTGCCAGCTCACCCCGGGGCCGAGGAGAAAAACTGTTTTTT. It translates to CASSPRGRGEKLFF.

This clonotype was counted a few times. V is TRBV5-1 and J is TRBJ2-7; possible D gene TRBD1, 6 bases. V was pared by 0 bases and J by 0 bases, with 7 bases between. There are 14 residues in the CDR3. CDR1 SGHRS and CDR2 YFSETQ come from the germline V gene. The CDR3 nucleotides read TGCGCCAGCAGCTTGGAGGACAGCTCCTACGAGCAGTACTTC. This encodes CASSLEDSSYEQYF.

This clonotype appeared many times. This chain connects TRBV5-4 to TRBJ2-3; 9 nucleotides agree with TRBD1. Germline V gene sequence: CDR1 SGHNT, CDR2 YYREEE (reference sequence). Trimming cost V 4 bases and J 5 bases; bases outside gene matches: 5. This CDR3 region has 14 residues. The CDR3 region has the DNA TGTGCCAGCAGCCGGGGACAGGGTGTAGATACGCAGTATTTT. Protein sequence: CASSRGQGVDTQYF.

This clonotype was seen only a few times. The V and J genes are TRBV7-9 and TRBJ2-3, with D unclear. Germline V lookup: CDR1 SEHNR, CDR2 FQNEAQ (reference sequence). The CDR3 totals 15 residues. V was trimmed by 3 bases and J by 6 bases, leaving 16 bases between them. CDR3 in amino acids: CASSLVLPGRDTQYF. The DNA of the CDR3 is TGTGCCAGCAGCTTGGTCTTACCTGGCAGGGATACGCAGTATTTT.

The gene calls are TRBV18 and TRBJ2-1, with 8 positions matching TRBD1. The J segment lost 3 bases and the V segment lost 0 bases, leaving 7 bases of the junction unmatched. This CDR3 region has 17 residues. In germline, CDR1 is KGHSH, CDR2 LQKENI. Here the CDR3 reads CASSPPVGTGNYNEQFF. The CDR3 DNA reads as TGTGCCAGCTCACCACCTGTCGGGACAGGCAACTACAATGAGCAGTTCTTC.

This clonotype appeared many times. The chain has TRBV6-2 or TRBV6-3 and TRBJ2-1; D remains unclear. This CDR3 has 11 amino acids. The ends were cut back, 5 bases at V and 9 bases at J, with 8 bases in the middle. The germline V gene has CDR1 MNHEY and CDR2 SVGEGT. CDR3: CASSAGSEQFF. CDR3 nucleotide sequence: TGTGCCAGCAGTGCAGGCAGTGAGCAGTTCTTC.

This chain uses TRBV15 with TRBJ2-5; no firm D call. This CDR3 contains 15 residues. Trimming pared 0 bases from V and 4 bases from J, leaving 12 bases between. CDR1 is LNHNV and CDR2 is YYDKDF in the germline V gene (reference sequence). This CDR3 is CATSRDPRTGETQYF. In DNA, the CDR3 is TGTGCCACCAGCAGAGATCCCAGGACGGGAGAGACCCAGTACTTC.

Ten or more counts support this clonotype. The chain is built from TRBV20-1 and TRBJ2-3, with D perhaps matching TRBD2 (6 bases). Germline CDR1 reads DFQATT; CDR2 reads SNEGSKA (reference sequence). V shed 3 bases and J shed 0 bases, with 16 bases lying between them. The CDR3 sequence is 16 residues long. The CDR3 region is CSARRRGRASTDTQYF. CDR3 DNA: TGCAGTGCTAGGAGGAGGGGCAGAGCTAGCACAGATACGCAGTATTTT.

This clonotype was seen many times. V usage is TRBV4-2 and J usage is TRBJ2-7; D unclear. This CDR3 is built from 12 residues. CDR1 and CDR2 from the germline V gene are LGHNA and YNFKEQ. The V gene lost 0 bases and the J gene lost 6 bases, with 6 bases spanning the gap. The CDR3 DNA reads TGTGCCAGCAGCCAAGATCTTGGCGAGCAGTACTTC. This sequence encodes CASSQDLGEQYF.

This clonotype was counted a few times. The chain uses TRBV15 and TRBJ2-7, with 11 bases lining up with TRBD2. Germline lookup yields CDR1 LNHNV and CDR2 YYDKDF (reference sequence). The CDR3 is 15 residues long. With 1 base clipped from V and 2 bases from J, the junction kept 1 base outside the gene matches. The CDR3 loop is CATSRGLAGTYEQYF. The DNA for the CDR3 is TGTGCCACCAGCAGAGGACTAGCGGGGACCTACGAGCAGTACTTC. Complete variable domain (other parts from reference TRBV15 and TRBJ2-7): DAMVIQNPRYQVTQFGKPVTLSCSQTLNHNVMYWYQQKSSQAPKLLFHYYDKDFNNEADTPDNFQSRRPNTSFCFLDIRSPGLGDTAMYLCATSRGLAGTYEQYFGPGTRLTVT.

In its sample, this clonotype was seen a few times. CDR3 sequence reads: CASSLDRGTGKETQYF. In nucleotides, the CDR3 is TGTGCCAGCAGCCTGGACCGAGGGACAGGGAAAGAGACCCAGTACTTC. The chain has TRBV4-2 and TRBJ2-5; the match to TRBD1 covers 9 bases. V lost 4 bases and J lost 3; bases outside the gene matches: 9. CDR3 size: 16 residues. Per the germline V gene, CDR1 is LGHNA and CDR2 is YNFKEQ.

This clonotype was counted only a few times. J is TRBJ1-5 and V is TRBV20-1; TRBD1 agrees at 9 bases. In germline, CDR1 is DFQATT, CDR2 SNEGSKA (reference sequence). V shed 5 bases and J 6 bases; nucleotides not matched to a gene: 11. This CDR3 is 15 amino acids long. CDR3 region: CSASRTGASPQPQHF. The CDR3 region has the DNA TGCAGTGCTTCCCGGACAGGGGCATCTCCTCAGCCCCAGCATTTT.

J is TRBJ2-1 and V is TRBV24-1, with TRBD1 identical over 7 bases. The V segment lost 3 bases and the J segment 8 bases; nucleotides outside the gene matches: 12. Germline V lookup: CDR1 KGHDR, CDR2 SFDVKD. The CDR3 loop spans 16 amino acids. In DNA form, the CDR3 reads TGTGCCACCAGTGATCTACCAAAAGGGGGCTTCGATGAGCAGTTCTTC. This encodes CATSDLPKGGFDEQFF.

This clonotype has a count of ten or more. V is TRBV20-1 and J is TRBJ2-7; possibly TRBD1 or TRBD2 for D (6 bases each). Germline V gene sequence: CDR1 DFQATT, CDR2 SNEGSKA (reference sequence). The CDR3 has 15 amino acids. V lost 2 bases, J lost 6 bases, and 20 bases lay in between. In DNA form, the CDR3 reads TGCAGTGCTAGAAGTCAGGAGGGGACATCTGGCGAGCAGTACTTC. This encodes CSARSQEGTSGEQYF.

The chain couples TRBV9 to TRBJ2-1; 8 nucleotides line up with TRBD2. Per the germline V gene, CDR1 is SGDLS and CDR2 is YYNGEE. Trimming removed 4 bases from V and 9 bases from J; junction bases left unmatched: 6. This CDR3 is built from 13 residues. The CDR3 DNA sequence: TGTGCCAGCAGCTCCCGGACTAGCCCTGAGCAGTTCTTC. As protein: CASSSRTSPEQFF.

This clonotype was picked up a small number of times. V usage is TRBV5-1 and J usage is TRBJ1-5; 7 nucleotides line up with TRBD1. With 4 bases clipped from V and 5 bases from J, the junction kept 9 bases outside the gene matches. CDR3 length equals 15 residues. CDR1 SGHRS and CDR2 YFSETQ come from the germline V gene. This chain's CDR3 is CASSLQGGFDQPQHF. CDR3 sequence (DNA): TGCGCCAGCAGCCTTCAGGGGGGATTCGATCAGCCCCAGCATTTT. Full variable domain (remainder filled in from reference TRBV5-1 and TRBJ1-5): KAGVTQTPRYLIKTRGQQVTLSCSPISGHRSVSWYQQTPGQGLQFLFEYFSETQRNKGNFPGRFSGRQFSNSRSEMNVSTLELGDSALYLCASSLQGGFDQPQHFGDGTRLSIL.

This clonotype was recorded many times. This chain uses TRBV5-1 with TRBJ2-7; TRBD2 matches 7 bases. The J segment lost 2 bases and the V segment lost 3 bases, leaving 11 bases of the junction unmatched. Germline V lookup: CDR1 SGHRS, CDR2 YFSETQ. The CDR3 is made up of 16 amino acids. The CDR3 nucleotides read TGCGCCAGCAGCTCTATTCAGCGGGGATCGGCCTACGAGCAGTACTTC. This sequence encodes CASSSIQRGSAYEQYF. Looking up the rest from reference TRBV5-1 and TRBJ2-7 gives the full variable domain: KAGVTQTPRYLIKTRGQQVTLSCSPISGHRSVSWYQQTPGQGLQFLFEYFSETQRNKGNFPGRFSGRQFSNSRSEMNVSTLELGDSALYLCASSSIQRGSAYEQYFGPGTRLTVT.

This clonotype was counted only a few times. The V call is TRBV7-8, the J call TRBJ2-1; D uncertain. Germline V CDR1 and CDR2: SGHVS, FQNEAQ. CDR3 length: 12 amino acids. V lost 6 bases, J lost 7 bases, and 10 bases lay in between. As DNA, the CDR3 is TGTGCCAGCAGAGAACTTCGAAATGAGCAGTTCTTC. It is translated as CASRELRNEQFF. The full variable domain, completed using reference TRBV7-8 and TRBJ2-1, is GAGVSQSPRYKVAKRGQDVALRCDPISGHVSLFWYQQALGQGPEFLTYFQNEAQLDKSGLPSDRFFAERPEGSVSTLKIQRTQQEDSAVYLCASRELRNEQFFGPGTRLTVL.